The present T cell receptor (beta chain) was sequenced within a study of shared clonotypes between healthy human individuals. Study at large: Donors had three CD4 naive, three CD4 memory, two CD8 naive and one CD8 memory plate apiece.

V lost 4 bases to trimming and J lost 5 bases, with 6 bases between them. The CDR3 is 12 amino acids. CDR1 and CDR2 (germline): SEHNR, FQNEAQ (reference sequence). CD8 cells regarded as naive lacked CD45RO, were positively chosen for CCR7, and omitted terminally differentiated effector memory CD45RA+ cells. The healthy adult donors were HIV-negative and reported no recent acute infections or vaccinations. Clones were sequenced by immunoSEQ multiplex PCR, and TCRdb holds only the in-frame ones, with some missing. The profile covers about 2.1 million clones, with about 93% appearing a single time and under 2% taken by the ten largest.

Sequencing was done on a sample of naive CD8+ T cells from PBMCs. This chain links TRBV7-9 with TRBJ2-1; perhaps D is TRBD1 or TRBD2 (5 bases each). This receptor was taken from a man younger than 35 in good health. Some clones in this sample may be carry-over from other donors' samples. The CDR3 nucleotides read TGTGCCAGCAGCTGGGGGAACAATGAGCAGTTCTTC. Translating it yields CASSWGNNEQFF.